These 25 T cell receptor beta chains originate from one sample sequenced in a study of cytomegalovirus exposure and HLA in healthy donors. Amplification used 60 Vbeta primers and 13 Jbeta primers. Data came from immunoSEQ multiplex PCR; TCRdb stores just in-frame clones and leaves some out. The repertoire holds roughly 150,000 clones, with 82% as singletons. Source material: PBMCs. Source of these receptors: a woman aged 50 to 65 in good health and CMV-seropositive.

The gene calls are TRBV29-1 and TRBJ2-3, with TRBD1 identical over 7 bases. After removal of 7 bases from V and 3 bases from J, the junction contained 10 bases not matched to a gene. This CDR3 is 14 amino acids long. Germline V gives CDR1 SQVTM, CDR2 ANQGSEA. The CDR3 DNA sequence: TGCAGCGCCCCCGGGGACAGACTGACAGATACGCAGTATTTT. It translates to CSAPGDRLTDTQYF.

This clone was found once. This sequence joins TRBV19 and TRBJ2-1, with 12 positions matching TRBD2. Germline assignment: CDR1 LNHDA and CDR2 SQIVND (reference sequence). With V trimmed by 4 bases and J by 0 bases, 7 bases remained unmatched. The CDR3 contains 18 residues. CDR3 region: CASSKTSGGLSSYNEQFF. DNA of the CDR3: TGTGCCAGTAGTAAGACTAGCGGGGGCCTTAGCTCCTACAATGAGCAGTTCTTC.

This clone has more than one count but fewer than ten. V gene TRBV9 combines with J gene TRBJ2-1, with D possibly TRBD2 on 6 matching bases. The germline V gene has CDR1 SGDLS and CDR2 YYNGEE. This CDR3 region has 13 residues. Trimming removed 0 bases at V and 8 bases at J, with 9 bases between. The CDR3 bases are TGTGCCAGCAGCGTAGGACTAGTGGATGAGCAGTTCTTC. Residues: CASSVGLVDEQFF. The whole variable domain, remainder taken from reference TRBV9 and TRBJ2-1, is DSGVTQTPKHLITATGQRVTLRCSPRSGDLSVYWYQQSLDQGLQFLIQYYNGEERAKGNILERFSAQQFPDLHSELNLSSLELGDSALYFCASSVGLVDEQFFGPGTRLTVL.

Points on this clone: Its ends do not fully match the called genes, so a read error is possible. V and J are TRBV7-2 and TRBJ1-6, with D maybe TRBD1 (5 bases). This CDR3 has 13 amino acids. CDR1 and CDR2 from the germline V gene are SGHTA and FQGNSA. The CDR3 region has the DNA TGTGCCAGCAGCTTATCAGGGAATTCACTCCTCCACTTT. It is translated as CASSLSGNSLLHF.

The chain uses TRBV30 and TRBJ1-5; unclear D gene. V lost 2 bases and J lost 1, with 15 bases in between. CDR1 is GTSNPN and CDR2 is SVGIG in the germline V gene (reference sequence). The CDR3 loop spans 16 amino acids. The CDR3 loop reads CAWSPAGRGSNQPQHF. The CDR3 DNA follows: TGTGCCTGGAGTCCAGCCGGACGGGGAAGCAATCAGCCCCAGCATTTT.

The V call is TRBV7-6, the J call TRBJ2-7; 9 bases match TRBD1. The V gene end was trimmed by 2 bases and the J gene end by 5 bases; junction bases not matched to a gene: 13. This CDR3 has 17 residues. Germline loops: CDR1 SGHVS, CDR2 FNYEAQ. CDR3 loop: CASSLHPEGQGVNEQYF. CDR3 bases: TGTGCCAGCAGCTTACACCCCGAGGGACAGGGAGTAAACGAGCAGTACTTC.

This chain uses TRBV30 with TRBJ2-7; tentatively, D is TRBD1 (5 bases). Trimming cost V 5 bases and J 2 bases, with 16 bases left between them. From germline, CDR1 is GTSNPN and CDR2 SVGIG (reference sequence). The CDR3 sequence is 14 residues long. In nucleotides, the CDR3 is TGTGCCTGGGGGTTAGGACAAGGAGCCTACGAGCAGTACTTC. Translation: CAWGLGQGAYEQYF. Drawing the rest from reference TRBV30 and TRBJ2-7, the complete variable domain is SQTIHQWPATLVQPVGSPLSLECTVEGTSNPNLYWYRQAAGRGLQLLFYSVGIGQISSEVPQNLSASRPQDRQFILSSKKLLLSDSGFYLCAWGLGQGAYEQYFGPGTRLTVT.

This rearrangement joins TRBV10-3 to TRBJ1-2; perhaps TRBD1 as D (5 bases). V shed 4 bases and J shed 3 bases, with 12 bases lying between them. The CDR3 loop spans 14 amino acids. From germline, CDR1 is ENHRY and CDR2 SYGVKD. CDR3 residues: CAISGGGVDYGYTF. The CDR3 coding sequence is TGTGCCATCAGTGGGGGCGGGGTGGACTATGGCTACACCTTC.

This chain joins TRBV2 and TRBJ2-3, with unresolved D. V lost 7 bases and J lost 2, with 7 bases in between. Per germline, CDR1 SNHLY and CDR2 FYNNEI. The CDR3 totals 12 residues. The CDR3 sequence is CASTSYTDTQYF. In DNA form, the CDR3 reads TGTGCCAGCACGAGCTACACAGATACGCAGTATTTT. The whole variable domain, filled in from reference TRBV2 and TRBJ2-3, reads EPEVTQTPSHQVTQMGQEVILRCVPISNHLYFYWYRQILGQKVEFLVSFYNNEISEKSEIFDDQFSVERPDGSNFTLKIRSTKLEDSAMYFCASTSYTDTQYFGPGTRLTVL.

This sequence joins TRBV9 and TRBJ2-7; TRBD1 matches 10 bases. The CDR3 extends over 14 amino acids. Trimming at V came to 1 base and at J to 5 bases, leaving 3 bases not matched to a gene. Germline V CDR1 and CDR2: SGDLS, YYNGEE. CDR3 DNA sequence: TGTGCCAGCAGCGTACGGACAGGGGGGGACGAGCAGTACTTC. This codes for CASSVRTGGDEQYF. Combining the CDR3 with reference TRBV9 and TRBJ2-7 gives the whole variable domain DSGVTQTPKHLITATGQRVTLRCSPRSGDLSVYWYQQSLDQGLQFLIQYYNGEERAKGNILERFSAQQFPDLHSELNLSSLELGDSALYFCASSVRTGGDEQYFGPGTRLTVT.

This chain links TRBV19 with TRBJ1-1; 7 nucleotides align to TRBD1. The CDR3 is 14 amino acids. Germline-derived CDR1 and CDR2 are LNHDA and SQIVND (reference sequence). Trimming at V came to 5 bases and at J to 1 base, leaving 4 bases not matched to a gene. In nucleotides, the CDR3 is TGTGCCAGTAGTCCGAGGACAGGGAACACTGAAGCTTTCTTT. Translation gives CASSPRTGNTEAFF.

This clone appeared a single time. The J gene is TRBJ1-3, the V gene TRBV9; TRBD1 agrees at 7 bases. With V trimmed by 4 bases and J by 3 bases, 7 bases remained unmatched. The germline V gene encodes CDR1 SGDLS and CDR2 YYNGEE. This CDR3 has 15 amino acids. The DNA for the CDR3 is TGTGCCAGCAGCCCTCAGCCAGGGGGTGGAAACACCATATATTTT. It codes for CASSPQPGGGNTIYF.

This chain uses TRBV5-6 with TRBJ2-7; 7 nucleotides align to TRBD2. The CDR3 consists of 13 residues. V dropped 1 base and J dropped 5; count of bases not matched to a gene: 3. In germline, CDR1 is SGHDT, CDR2 YYEEEE. This CDR3 is CASSLTSANEQYF. CDR3 coding DNA: TGTGCCAGCAGCTTGACTAGCGCCAACGAGCAGTACTTC.

The chain joins TRBV27 to TRBJ1-5; 8 bases align to TRBD1. J gave up 2 bases and V 7 bases, and 13 bases lay outside the gene matches. Germline V gene lookup returns CDR1 MNHEY and CDR2 SMNVEV (reference sequence). This CDR3 has 17 residues. Here the CDR3 reads CASNPRGQDLRNQPQHF. CDR3 DNA: TGTGCCAGCAACCCAAGGGGACAGGACCTCCGCAATCAGCCCCAGCATTTT.

This chain links TRBV2 with TRBJ1-6, with TRBD1 identical over 7 bases. The ends lost 4 bases at V and 8 bases at J; junction bases unmatched: 2. Germline loops: CDR1 SNHLY, CDR2 FYNNEI. This CDR3 comprises 13 residues. The CDR3 sequence: CASSGQGDSPLHF. The DNA of the CDR3 is TGTGCCAGCAGTGGCCAGGGGGATTCACCCCTCCACTTT.

The chain employs TRBV15 and TRBJ2-2; TRBD1 aligns across 9 bases. The CDR3 consists of 14 residues. Trimming cost V 10 bases and J 7 bases; bases outside gene matches: 10. From germline, CDR1 is LNHNV and CDR2 YYDKDF (reference sequence). CDR3 in DNA: TGTGCCATCGCCGGGACAGGGAAGATCGGGGAGCTGTTTTTT. Residues: CAIAGTGKIGELFF.

The chain couples TRBV5-1 to TRBJ1-2; 8 nucleotides agree with TRBD1. CDR1 SGHRS and CDR2 YFSETQ come from the germline V gene. V shed 0 bases and J 0 bases; nucleotides not matched to a gene: 4. The CDR3 extends over 16 amino acids. CDR3 in amino acids: CASSLDRGFPNYGYTF. The CDR3 nucleotides are TGCGCCAGCAGCTTGGACAGGGGGTTTCCTAACTATGGCTACACCTTC.

This clone is a singleton in its sample. V is TRBV4-2 and J is TRBJ2-1; TRBD1 aligns across 7 bases. Germline-derived CDR1 and CDR2 are LGHNA and YNFKEQ. The V segment lost 0 bases and the J segment 9 bases; nucleotides outside the gene matches: 8. The CDR3 consists of 15 residues. For the CDR3, the DNA is TGTGCCAGCAGCCAAGATCTCACAGGGGATGGTGAGCAGTTCTTC. Amino acids: CASSQDLTGDGEQFF.

The chain uses TRBV5-1 and TRBJ2-5, with 9 bases fitting TRBD1. V shed 7 bases and J 5 bases; nucleotides not matched to a gene: 12. The CDR3 is 15 residues long. In germline, CDR1 is SGHRS, CDR2 YFSETQ. The CDR3 nucleotides read TGCGCCAGCTGCCCATGGGACAGGGCTTCGGAGACCCAGTACTTC. This gives the protein CASCPWDRASETQYF.

The chain is built from TRBV11-2 and TRBJ2-7; 9 bases agree with TRBD1. CDR1 SGHAT and CDR2 FQNNGV come from the germline V gene. The CDR3 runs 15 residues. V dropped 3 bases and J dropped 6; count of bases not matched to a gene: 9. The CDR3: CASSFTQGAGGEQYF. The CDR3 coding sequence is TGTGCCAGCAGCTTTACACAGGGGGCTGGTGGCGAGCAGTACTTC.

A single count supports this clone. The rearrangement links TRBV5-1 to TRBJ1-2; a possible D gene is TRBD1 (5 bases). Between the trimmed V and J ends, which lost 2 bases and 8 bases, there was a span of 22 bases. This CDR3 region has 16 residues. In germline, CDR1 is SGHRS, CDR2 YFSETQ. In DNA, the CDR3 is TGCGCCAGCAGCTTAAGGGCCCTACAGGAGGGGAACGGCTACACCTTC. Its translation: CASSLRALQEGNGYTF.

V is TRBV5-4 and J is TRBJ1-2; TRBD1 might be the D (5 bases). The CDR3 loop spans 14 amino acids. V gave up 0 bases and J gave up 10 bases, with 16 bases separating them. Germline CDR1 and CDR2: SGHNT and YYREEE (reference sequence). This CDR3 reads CASSLERGGEDYTF. The CDR3 DNA is TGTGCCAGCAGCTTGGAACGTGGAGGGGAAGACTACACCTTC.

V is TRBV7-9 and J is TRBJ1-1; D is undetermined. In germline, CDR1 is SEHNR, CDR2 FQNEAQ (reference sequence). The V gene lost 5 bases and the J gene lost 1 base, with 14 bases spanning the gap. The CDR3 spans 15 residues. The CDR3 sequence is CASSPAVVPNTEAFF. As DNA, the CDR3 is TGTGCCAGCAGCCCCGCTGTAGTCCCGAACACTGAAGCTTTCTTT.

The gene calls are TRBV7-8 and TRBJ1-5; D not resolved. V lost 2 bases and J 4 bases, leaving 15 bases between the germline ends. Germline assignment: CDR1 SGHVS and CDR2 FQNEAQ. This CDR3 is built from 16 residues. The CDR3 DNA is TGTGCCAGCAGCTTAAGCGGGCAGCGGTCGAATCAGCCCCAGCATTTT. This gives the protein CASSLSGQRSNQPQHF.

The genes are TRBV19 and TRBJ1-5; TRBD1 might be the D (6 bases). Germline-derived CDR1 and CDR2 are LNHDA and SQIVND (reference sequence). Trimming left V 5 bases short and J 0 bases short, with 17 bases between. The CDR3 extends over 17 amino acids. The CDR3 nucleotides read TGTGCCAGTAGTTTTCTGACAGGAGAGTATAGCAATCAGCCCCAGCATTTT. Its protein is CASSFLTGEYSNQPQHF.